This T cell receptor (beta chain) was identified during a study of vaccination and CD4 T cells after COVID-19. Overall study: For each participant, vaccination comprised two doses of either the BNT162b2 or the mRNA-1273 vaccine.

Sequencing of DNA taken from cultured CD4+ T cells relied on the Oncomine TCR Beta short-read assay. TCRdb analysed the PCR reads with MiXCR anew, one entry per CDR3 protein. The sample holds fewer than 20,000 distinct CDR3 sequences, roughly half seen once. As to this clonotype: Its antigen is still unknown.

Treatment denoted: approximately nine-day PBMC culture with coronavirus spike peptide pools or control peptides (ViraFEST assay). After removal of 6 bases from V and 6 bases from J, the junction contained 7 bases not matched to a gene. CDR3 length: 14 residues. The receptor was isolated from a human donor who had recovered from COVID-19. The sequences come from CD4+ T cells from blood, cultured in vitro, collected before SARS-CoV-2 vaccination. The chain recombines TRBV12-3 or TRBV12-4 with TRBJ2-5, with 10 bases identical to TRBD1. DNA for the CDR3: TGTGCCAGCAGAATAGGGACAGGGGAAAAGACCCAGTACTTC. Its translation is CASRIGTGEKTQYF.